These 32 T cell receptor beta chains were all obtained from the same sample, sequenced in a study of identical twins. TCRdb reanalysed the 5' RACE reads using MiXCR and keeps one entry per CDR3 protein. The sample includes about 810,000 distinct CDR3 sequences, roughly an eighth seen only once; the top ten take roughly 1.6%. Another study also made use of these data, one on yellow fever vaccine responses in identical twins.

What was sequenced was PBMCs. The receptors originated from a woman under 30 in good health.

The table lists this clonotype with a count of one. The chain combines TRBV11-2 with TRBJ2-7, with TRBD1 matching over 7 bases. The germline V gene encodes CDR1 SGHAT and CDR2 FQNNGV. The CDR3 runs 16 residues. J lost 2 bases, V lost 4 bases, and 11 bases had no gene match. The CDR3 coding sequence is TGTGCCAGCAGCTACAGGGGATCATGGCCGACCTACGAGCAGTACGTC. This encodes CASSYRGSWPTYEQYV.

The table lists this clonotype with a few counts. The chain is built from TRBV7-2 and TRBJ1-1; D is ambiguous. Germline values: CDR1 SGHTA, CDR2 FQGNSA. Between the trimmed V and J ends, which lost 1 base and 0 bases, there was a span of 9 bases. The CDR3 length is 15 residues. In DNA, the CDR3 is TGTGCCAGCAGCTTAGGTGTCCGCCTGAACACTGAAGCTTTCTTT. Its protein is CASSLGVRLNTEAFF.

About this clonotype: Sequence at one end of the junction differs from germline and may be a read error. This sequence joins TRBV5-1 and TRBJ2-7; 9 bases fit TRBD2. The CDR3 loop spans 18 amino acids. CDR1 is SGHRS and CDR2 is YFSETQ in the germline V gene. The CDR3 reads CACSYASGLAPGTYEQYF. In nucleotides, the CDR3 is TGCGCCTGCAGCTATGCTAGTGGACTAGCGCCAGGGACCTACGAGCAGTACTTC.

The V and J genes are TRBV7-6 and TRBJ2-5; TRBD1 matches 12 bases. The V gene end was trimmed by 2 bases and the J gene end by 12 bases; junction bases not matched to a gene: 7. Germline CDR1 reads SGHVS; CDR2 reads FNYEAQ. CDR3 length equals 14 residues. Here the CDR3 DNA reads TGTGCCAGCAGCTTATTCGGAGGGACAGGGGGCGAGTACTTC. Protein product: CASSLFGGTGGEYF.

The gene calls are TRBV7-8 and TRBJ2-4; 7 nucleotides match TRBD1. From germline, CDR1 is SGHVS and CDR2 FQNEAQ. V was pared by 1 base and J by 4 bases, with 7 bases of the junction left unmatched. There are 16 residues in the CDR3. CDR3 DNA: TGTGCCAGCAGCTTAGTAGGAAGGGGACAGAAAAACATTCAGTACTTC. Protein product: CASSLVGRGQKNIQYF.

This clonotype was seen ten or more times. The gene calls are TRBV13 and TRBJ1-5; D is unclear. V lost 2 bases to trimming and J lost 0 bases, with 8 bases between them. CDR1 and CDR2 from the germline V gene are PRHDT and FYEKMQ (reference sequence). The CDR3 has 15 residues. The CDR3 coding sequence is TGTGCCAGCAGCTTAAGGGCGTATAGCAATCAGCCCCAGCATTTT. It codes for CASSLRAYSNQPQHF.

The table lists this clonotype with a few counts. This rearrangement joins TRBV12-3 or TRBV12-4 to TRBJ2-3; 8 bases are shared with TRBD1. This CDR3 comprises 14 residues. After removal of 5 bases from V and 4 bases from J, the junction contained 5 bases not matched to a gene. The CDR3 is CASSKDRAADTQYF. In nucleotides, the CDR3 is TGTGCCAGCAGTAAGGACAGGGCAGCAGATACGCAGTATTTT.

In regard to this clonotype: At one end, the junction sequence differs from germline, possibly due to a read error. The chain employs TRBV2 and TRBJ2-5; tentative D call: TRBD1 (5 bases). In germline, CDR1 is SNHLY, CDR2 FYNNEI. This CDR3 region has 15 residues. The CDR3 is CTSSEGSAGKETQYF. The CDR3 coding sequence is TGTACCAGCAGTGAAGGGTCGGCAGGGAAAGAGACCCAGTACTTC.

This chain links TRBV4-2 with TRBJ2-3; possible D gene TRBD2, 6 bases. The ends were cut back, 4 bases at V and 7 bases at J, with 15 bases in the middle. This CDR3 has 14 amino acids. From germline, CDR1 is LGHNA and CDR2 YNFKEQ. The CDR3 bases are TGTGCCAGCAGCCGTCTGGGCGGGGAATATACGCAGTATTTT. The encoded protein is CASSRLGGEYTQYF.

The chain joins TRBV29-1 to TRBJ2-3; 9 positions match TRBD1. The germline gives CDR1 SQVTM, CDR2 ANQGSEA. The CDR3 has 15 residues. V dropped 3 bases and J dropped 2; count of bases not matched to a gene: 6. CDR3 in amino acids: CSVDPGTGFTDTQYF. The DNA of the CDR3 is TGCAGCGTTGATCCCGGGACAGGGTTCACAGATACGCAGTATTTT.

CDR3 DNA: TGCAGTGCAAACGGACTAGCGGGGTTATGGACGCAGTATTTT. Protein: CSANGLAGLWTQYF. The chain combines TRBV20-1 with TRBJ2-3, with 12 bases matching TRBD2. The CDR3 totals 14 residues. Germline V gene lookup returns CDR1 DFQATT and CDR2 SNEGSKA (reference sequence). V dropped 6 bases and J dropped 9; count of bases not matched to a gene: 10.

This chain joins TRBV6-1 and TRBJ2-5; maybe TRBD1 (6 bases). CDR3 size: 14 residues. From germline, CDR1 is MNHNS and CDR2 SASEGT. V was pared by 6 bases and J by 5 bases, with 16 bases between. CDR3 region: CASSEQGILETQYF. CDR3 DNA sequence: TGTGCCAGCAGCGAACAGGGTATCCTCGAGACCCAGTACTTC.

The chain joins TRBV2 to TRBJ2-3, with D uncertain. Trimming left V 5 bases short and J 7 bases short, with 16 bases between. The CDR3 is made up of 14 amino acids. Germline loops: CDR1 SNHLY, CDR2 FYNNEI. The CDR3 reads CASSRVVGPNTQYF. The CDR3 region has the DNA TGTGCCAGCAGTCGGGTCGTCGGGCCCAATACGCAGTATTTT.

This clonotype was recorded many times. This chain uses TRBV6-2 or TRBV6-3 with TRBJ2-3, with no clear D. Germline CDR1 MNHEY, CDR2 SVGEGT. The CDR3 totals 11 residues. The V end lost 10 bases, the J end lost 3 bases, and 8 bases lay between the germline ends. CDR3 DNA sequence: TGTGCCACCTCCGGAACAGATACGCAGTATTTT. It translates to CATSGTDTQYF.

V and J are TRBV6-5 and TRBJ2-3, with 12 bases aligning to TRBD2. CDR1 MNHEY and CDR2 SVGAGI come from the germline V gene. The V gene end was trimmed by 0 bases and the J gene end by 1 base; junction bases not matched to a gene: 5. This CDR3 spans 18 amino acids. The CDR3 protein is CASSYSLTSGGRTDTQYF. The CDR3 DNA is TGTGCCAGCAGTTACTCCCTCACTAGCGGGGGGCGCACAGATACGCAGTATTTT.

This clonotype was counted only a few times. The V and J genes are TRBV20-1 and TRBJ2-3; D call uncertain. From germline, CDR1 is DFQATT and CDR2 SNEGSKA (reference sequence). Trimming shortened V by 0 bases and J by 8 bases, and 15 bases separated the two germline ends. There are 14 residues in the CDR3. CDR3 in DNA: TGCAGTGCTAGAGAGGGTCTAGTCACCCCTACGCAGTATTTT. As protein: CSAREGLVTPTQYF.

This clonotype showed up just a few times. CDR3 protein: CAISEWLAGANYEQYF. The CDR3 region has the DNA TGTGCCATCAGTGAGTGGCTAGCGGGAGCTAACTACGAGCAGTACTTC. This chain uses TRBV10-3 with TRBJ2-7; 10 nucleotides line up with TRBD2. The CDR3 runs 16 residues. V trimming: 1 base; J trimming: 3 bases; junction bases outside the gene matches: 6. Germline lookup yields CDR1 ENHRY and CDR2 SYGVKD.

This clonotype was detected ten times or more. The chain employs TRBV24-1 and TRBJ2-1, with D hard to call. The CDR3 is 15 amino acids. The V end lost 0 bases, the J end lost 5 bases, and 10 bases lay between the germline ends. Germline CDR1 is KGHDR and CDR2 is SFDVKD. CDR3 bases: TGTGCCACCAGTGATTTGCAGTCTAGACACAATGAGCAGTTCTTC. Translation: CATSDLQSRHNEQFF.

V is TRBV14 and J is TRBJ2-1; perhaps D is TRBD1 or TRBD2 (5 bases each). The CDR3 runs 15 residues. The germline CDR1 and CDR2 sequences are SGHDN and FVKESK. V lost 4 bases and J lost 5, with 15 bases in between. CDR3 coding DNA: TGTGCCAGCAGCCCGGGACGGACGACGAACAATGAGCAGTTCTTC. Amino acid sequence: CASSPGRTTNNEQFF.

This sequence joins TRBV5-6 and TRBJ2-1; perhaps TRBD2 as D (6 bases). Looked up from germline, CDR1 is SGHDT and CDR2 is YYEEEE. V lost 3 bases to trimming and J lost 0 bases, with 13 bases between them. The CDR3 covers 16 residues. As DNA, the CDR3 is TGTGCCAGCAGCTGGGGCGGGCGGGGCTCCTACAATGAGCAGTTCTTC. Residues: CASSWGGRGSYNEQFF.

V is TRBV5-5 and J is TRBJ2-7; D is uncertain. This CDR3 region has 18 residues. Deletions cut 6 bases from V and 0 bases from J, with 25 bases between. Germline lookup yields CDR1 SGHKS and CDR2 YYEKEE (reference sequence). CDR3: CASTSDVVSSTLSYEQYF. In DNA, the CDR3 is TGTGCCAGCACGTCTGACGTCGTCTCTAGTACCCTCTCCTACGAGCAGTACTTC.

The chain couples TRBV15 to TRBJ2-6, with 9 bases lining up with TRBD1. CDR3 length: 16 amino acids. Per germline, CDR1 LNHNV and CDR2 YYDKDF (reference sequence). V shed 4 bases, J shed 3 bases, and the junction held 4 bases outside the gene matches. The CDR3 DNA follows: TGTGCCACCAGCACCAACAGGGGGCGTGGGGCCAACGTCCTGACTTTC. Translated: CATSTNRGRGANVLTF.

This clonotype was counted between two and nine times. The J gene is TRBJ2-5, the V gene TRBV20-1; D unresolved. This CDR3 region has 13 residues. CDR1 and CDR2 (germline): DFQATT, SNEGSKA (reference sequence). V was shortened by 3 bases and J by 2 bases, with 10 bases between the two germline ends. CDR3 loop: CSARLNSQETQYF. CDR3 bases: TGCAGTGCTAGGCTTAACTCTCAAGAGACCCAGTACTTC.

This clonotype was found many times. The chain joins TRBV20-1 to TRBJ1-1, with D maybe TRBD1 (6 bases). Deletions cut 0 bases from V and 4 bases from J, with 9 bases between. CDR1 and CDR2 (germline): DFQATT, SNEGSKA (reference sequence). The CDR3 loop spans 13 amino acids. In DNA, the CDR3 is TGCAGTGCTAGAGAAGGGGGGGCCACTGAAGCTTTCTTT. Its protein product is CSAREGGATEAFF.

CDR3 residues: CSAGRDEQYV. CDR3 DNA sequence: TGCAGTGCGGGGAGAGACGAGCAGTACGTC. This chain links TRBV20-1 with TRBJ2-7, with D perhaps TRBD2 (5 bases). Trimming removed 6 bases at V and 5 bases at J, with 8 bases between. Germline assignment: CDR1 DFQATT and CDR2 SNEGSKA (reference sequence). This CDR3 has 10 amino acids.

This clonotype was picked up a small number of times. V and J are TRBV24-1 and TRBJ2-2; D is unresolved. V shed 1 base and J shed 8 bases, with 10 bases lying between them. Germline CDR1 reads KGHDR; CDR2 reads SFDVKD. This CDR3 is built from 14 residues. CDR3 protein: CATSDLRGSGELFF. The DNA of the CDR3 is TGTGCCACCAGTGATTTACGAGGATCAGGGGAGCTGTTTTTT.

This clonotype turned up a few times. The CDR3: CASSRGRGSPYEQYV. The CDR3 DNA sequence: TGTGCCAGCAGTCGCGGGAGGGGAAGCCCCTACGAGCAGTACGTC. V and J are TRBV6-5 and TRBJ2-7, with 9 bases that match TRBD2. Germline V gene sequence: CDR1 MNHEY, CDR2 SVGAGI. The junction had 7 bases not matched to a gene; V was cut back by 5 bases and J by 2 bases. This CDR3 comprises 15 residues.

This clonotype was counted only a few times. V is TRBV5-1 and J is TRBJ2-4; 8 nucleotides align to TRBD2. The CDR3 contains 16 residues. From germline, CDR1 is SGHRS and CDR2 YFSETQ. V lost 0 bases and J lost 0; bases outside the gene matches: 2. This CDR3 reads CASSLGGLEAKNIQYF. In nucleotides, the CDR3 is TGCGCCAGCAGCTTGGGGGGACTAGAAGCCAAAAACATTCAGTACTTC.

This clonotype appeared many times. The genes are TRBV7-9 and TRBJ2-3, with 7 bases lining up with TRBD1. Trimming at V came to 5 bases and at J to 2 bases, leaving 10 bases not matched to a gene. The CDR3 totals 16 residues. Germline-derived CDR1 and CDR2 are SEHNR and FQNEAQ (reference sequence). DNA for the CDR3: TGTGCCAGCAGCCCGACTCGGACAGGCCTCACAGATACGCAGTATTTT. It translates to CASSPTRTGLTDTQYF.

The chain's CDR3 is CASSRQTASYEQYF. As DNA, the CDR3 is TGTGCCAGCAGTAGACAGACAGCTTCCTACGAGCAGTACTTC. The chain couples TRBV6-1 to TRBJ2-7, with D perhaps TRBD1 (5 bases). This CDR3 contains 14 residues. Germline V gene data show CDR1 as MNHNS and CDR2 as SASEGT. V was clipped by 5 bases and J by 1 base, with 12 bases between them.

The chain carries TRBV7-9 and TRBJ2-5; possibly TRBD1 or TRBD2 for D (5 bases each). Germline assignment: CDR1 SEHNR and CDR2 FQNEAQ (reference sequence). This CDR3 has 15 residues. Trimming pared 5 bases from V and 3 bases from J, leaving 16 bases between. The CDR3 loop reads CASSAPGPTKETQYF. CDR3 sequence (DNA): TGTGCCAGCAGCGCCCCGGGACCCACAAAAGAGACCCAGTACTTC. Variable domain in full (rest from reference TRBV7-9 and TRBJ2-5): DTGVSQNPRHKITKRGQNVTFRCDPISEHNRLYWYRQTLGQGPEFLTYFQNEAQLEKSRLLSDRFSAERPKGSFSTLEIQRTEQGDSAMYLCASSAPGPTKETQYFGPGTRLLVL.

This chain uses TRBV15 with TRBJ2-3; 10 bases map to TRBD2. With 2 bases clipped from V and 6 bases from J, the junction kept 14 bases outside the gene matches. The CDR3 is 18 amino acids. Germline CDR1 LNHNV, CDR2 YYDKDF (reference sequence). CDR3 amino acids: CATSRTSSGRLMGDTQYF. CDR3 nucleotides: TGTGCCACCAGCAGAACATCTAGCGGGAGACTGATGGGGGATACGCAGTATTTT.